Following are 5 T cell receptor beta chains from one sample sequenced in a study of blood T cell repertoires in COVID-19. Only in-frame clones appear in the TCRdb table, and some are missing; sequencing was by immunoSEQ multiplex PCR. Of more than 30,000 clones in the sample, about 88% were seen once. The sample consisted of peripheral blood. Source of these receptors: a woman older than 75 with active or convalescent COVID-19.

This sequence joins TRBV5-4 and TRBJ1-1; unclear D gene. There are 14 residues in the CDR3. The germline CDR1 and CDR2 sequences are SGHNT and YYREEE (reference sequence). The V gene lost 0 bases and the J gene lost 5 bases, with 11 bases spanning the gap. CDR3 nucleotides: TGTGCCAGCAGCTTGGGCGGGCGGATTACTGAAGCTTTCTTT. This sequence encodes CASSLGGRITEAFF.

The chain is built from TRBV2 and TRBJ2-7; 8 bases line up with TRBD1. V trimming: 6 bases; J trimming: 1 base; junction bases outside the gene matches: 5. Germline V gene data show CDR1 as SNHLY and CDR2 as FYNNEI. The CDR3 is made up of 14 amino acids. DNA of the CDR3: TGTGCCAGCAGCTCGGACAGGGCTTCCTACGAGCAGTACTTC. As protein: CASSSDRASYEQYF.

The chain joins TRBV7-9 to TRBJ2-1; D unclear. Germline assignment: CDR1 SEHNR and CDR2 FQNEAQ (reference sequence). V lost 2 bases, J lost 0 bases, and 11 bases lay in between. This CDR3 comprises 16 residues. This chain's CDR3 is CASSLSLGDSYNEQFF. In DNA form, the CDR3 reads TGTGCCAGCAGCTTATCCCTAGGAGACTCCTACAATGAGCAGTTCTTC.

CDR3 in DNA: TGTGCCAGCAGCCCTGGACTAGTTTCAGATACGCAGTATTTT. Translated: CASSPGLVSDTQYF. V gene TRBV5-4 combines with J gene TRBJ2-3; the match to TRBD2 covers 7 bases. Germline values: CDR1 SGHNT, CDR2 YYREEE (reference sequence). V was pared by 4 bases and J by 4 bases, with 6 bases of the junction left unmatched. This CDR3 contains 14 residues. The whole variable domain, filled in from reference TRBV5-4 and TRBJ2-3, reads ETGVTQSPTHLIKTRGQQVTLRCSSQSGHNTVSWYQQALGQGPQFIFQYYREEENGRGNFPPRFSGLQFPNYSSELNVNALELDDSALYLCASSPGLVSDTQYFGPGTRLTVL.

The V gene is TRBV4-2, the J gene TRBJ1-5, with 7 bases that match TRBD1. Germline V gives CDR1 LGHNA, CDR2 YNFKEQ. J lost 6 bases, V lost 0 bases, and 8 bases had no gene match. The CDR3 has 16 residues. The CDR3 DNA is TGTGCCAGCAGCCAAGAGTCAGGGGGTGGCGGTCAGCCCCAGCATTTT. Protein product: CASSQESGGGGQPQHF.